A selection of T cell receptor beta chains follows, all from one sample in a study of blood T cells in healthy people across ages. One entry per CDR3 protein, called by TCRdb with MiXCR from the 5' RACE reads. The sample carries about 1.8 million distinct CDR3 sequences, about 50% recorded once. Sequencing used blood. These receptors originate from a woman aged 40-49 years in good health. Each CDR3 is given with its conserved first and last residue. D genes are given only for firm matches. Clone size appears in some rows only: once, few, many, or a class for an expanded clone.

TGCAGCGGAAGGCGGCGGGGGGAGACCCAGTACTTC	CSGRRRGETQYF	TRBD2	TRBV29-1	TRBJ2-5	few
TGCAGTGCTAGTAGGGGGCCAGGCGGGGAGCTGTTTTTT	CSASRGPGGELFF	TRBD1	TRBV20-1	TRBJ2-2	NA
TGCAGTGCGGTTATTAGCGGTTCAGCCTACGAGCAGTACTTC	CSAVISGSAYEQYF	NA	TRBV20-1	TRBJ2-7	NA
TGCAGTGCTAGGCCAGATACTAGCACAGATGCGCAGTATTTT	CSARPDTSTDAQYF	NA	TRBV20-1	TRBJ2-3	NA
TGCGCCAGCAGCCAAGCCAGGGGGCTTGAAAAACTGTTTTTT	CASSQARGLEKLFF	TRBD1	TRBV4-3	TRBJ1-4	NA
TGTGCCAGCAGCTTAGCGGGGACAGCCTACTATGGCTACACCTTC	CASSLAGTAYYGYTF	TRBD1	TRBV7-2	TRBJ1-2	NA
TGCAGCGTTGCTGGAGGGGATCAGCCCCAGCATTTT	CSVAGGDQPQHF	NA	TRBV29-1	TRBJ1-5	NA
TGTGCCAGCAGCGTAGGGCCCAGTACTACTGAAGCTTTCTTT	CASSVGPSTTEAFF	NA	TRBV9	TRBJ1-1	NA
TGTGCCAGCAGTGAAGCAGGACTAGGGATCTACAATGAGCAGTTCTTC	CASSEAGLGIYNEQFF	TRBD2	TRBV6-1	TRBJ2-1	few
TGTGCCAGCAGTTGGGACCGGAATACCCCTAGCACAGATACGCAGTATTTT	CASSWDRNTPSTDTQYF	NA	TRBV6-2/TRBV6-3	TRBJ2-3	few
TGTGCCAGCAGCGCCCGGCATGGGCCCCTGGGCCCAGATACGCAGTATTTT	CASSARHGPLGPDTQYF	NA	TRBV7-3	TRBJ2-3	NA
TGTGCCAGCAGCCACGAAGGACCAGGGAGCACAGATACGCAGTATTTT	CASSHEGPGSTDTQYF	NA	TRBV6-2/TRBV6-3	TRBJ2-3	NA
TGCAGCGTTGGGGTTAACCCACTCACAGATACGCAGTATTTT	CSVGVNPLTDTQYF	NA	TRBV29-1	TRBJ2-3	few
TGTGCCAGCAGCTTAAGCTCTGGGGCCAACGTCCTGACTTTC	CASSLSSGANVLTF	NA	TRBV7-2	TRBJ2-6	many
TGTGCCACCAGTGATTTGTCTGGGACTAGCGGGGGGGCGGACTACAATGAGCAGTTCTTC	CATSDLSGTSGGADYNEQFF	TRBD2	TRBV24-1	TRBJ2-1	NA
TGTGCCAGCACTCACACGGGTGAGCAGTTCTTC	CASTHTGEQFF	NA	TRBV11-2	TRBJ2-1	NA
TGTGCCAGCTCACCAGGCAGCATGAACACTGAAGCTTTCTTT	CASSPGSMNTEAFF	NA	TRBV18	TRBJ1-1	few
TGTGCCAGCAGCCAGGAGCGGAATGGACAGTACTTC	CASSQERNGQYF	NA	TRBV3-1	TRBJ2-5	NA
TGTGCTAGTGGTTTGGTACAGCGCGGATCTAGCACAGATACGCAGTATTTT	CASGLVQRGSSTDTQYF	NA	TRBV12-5	TRBJ2-3	NA
TGTGCCGGAGGATCTGGACCGTCCTACGAGCAGTACTTC	CAGGSGPSYEQYF	NA	TRBV28	TRBJ2-7	few
TGTGCCAGCAGCCGGACTAGCGGGGGACAGGGCTCCTACAATGAGCAGTTCTTC	CASSRTSGGQGSYNEQFF	TRBD2	TRBV7-9	TRBJ2-1	NA
TGCGCCAGCAGCCAGGGAACCGGGACGCTCAATGAGCAGTTCTTC	CASSQGTGTLNEQFF	NA	TRBV4-1	TRBJ2-1	NA
TGTGCCAGCAGCCAAAACTGGGGGCAGGAAACTGAAGCTTTCTTT	CASSQNWGQETEAFF	NA	TRBV4-2	TRBJ1-1	NA
TGTGCCAGCACCGAGCGGGACGGTCAGTTCTACGAGCAGTACTTC	CASTERDGQFYEQYF	TRBD2	TRBV25-1	TRBJ2-7	NA
TGTGCCAGCAGCTTAGAGGGTTTTGCAGATACGCAGTATTTT	CASSLEGFADTQYF	NA	TRBV7-6	TRBJ2-3	NA
TGTGCCAGCAGCTTACCCCCCGGGACACGTAACTATGGCTACACCTTC	CASSLPPGTRNYGYTF	NA	TRBV7-2	TRBJ1-2	few
TGCGCCAGCAGTGATGGGATGAGGGAGCAGTACTTC	CASSDGMREQYF	NA	TRBV5-1	TRBJ2-7	NA
TGCGCCAGCAGCGCAGACCGGGACAGGGGGCGCTACGAGCAGTACTTC	CASSADRDRGRYEQYF	TRBD1	TRBV5-1	TRBJ2-7	few
TGTGCCAGCAGCTTAGGGCCGGGCTCCGGGGACAATGAGCAGTTCTTC	CASSLGPGSGDNEQFF	NA	TRBV7-9	TRBJ2-1	NA
TGTGCCAGCAGCCAAGAGGACCCCGGGACAGGGAAGGGAACTGAAGCTTTCTTT	CASSQEDPGTGKGTEAFF	TRBD1	TRBV14	TRBJ1-1	NA
TGTGCCAGCAGTGTGGGACAGGGGGCCGCAGATACGCAGTATTTT	CASSVGQGAADTQYF	TRBD1	TRBV2	TRBJ2-3	NA
TGTGCCTGCAGCGTAGCTGGTGTGGAAACAGATACGCAGTATTTT	CACSVAGVETDTQYF	NA	TRBV9	TRBJ2-3	NA
TGTGCCAGCAGCTTAGAGCCTCCGCGGCAAGAGACCCAGTACTTC	CASSLEPPRQETQYF	NA	TRBV7-8	TRBJ2-5	NA
TGTGCCAGCAGTCCGCCCGTAGGGATGCCGGGCAATCAGCCCCAGCATTTT	CASSPPVGMPGNQPQHF	NA	TRBV6-6	TRBJ1-5	NA
TGCGCCAGCAGCCAATTGGGGGAAGGTGGCGAGCAGTACTTC	CASSQLGEGGEQYF	NA	TRBV4-3	TRBJ2-7	NA
TGTGCCAGCAGCCCCGGGGTACAGGGACTAGAGACCCAGTACTTC	CASSPGVQGLETQYF	NA	TRBV9	TRBJ2-5	few
TGCAGTGCTGTACTAGCGGGGGGCCCCAGCTCCTACAATGAGCAGTTCTTC	CSAVLAGGPSSYNEQFF	TRBD2	TRBV20-1	TRBJ2-1	NA
TGCAGTGCTAGAGAACACGGGCTGGGGAATTCACCCCTCCACTTT	CSAREHGLGNSPLHF	NA	TRBV20-1	TRBJ1-6	NA
TGTGCTAGCAGCTTTGCGCCTTCGAATGAGCAGTTCTTC	CASSFAPSNEQFF	NA	TRBV7-7	TRBJ2-1	NA
TGTGCCAGCGCGACGACTCAGGACAATGAGCAGTTCTTC	CASATTQDNEQFF	NA	TRBV4-2	TRBJ2-1	NA
TGCAGCGTTGCGGCGGGGGGTGCTAGCTCCTACAATGAGCAGTACTTC	CSVAAGGASSYNEQYF	TRBD2	TRBV29-1	TRBJ2-7	NA
TGTGCCAGCAGCTTGGCGACAGGGGTGGGTGAAAAACTGTTTTTT	CASSLATGVGEKLFF	TRBD1	TRBV5-5	TRBJ1-4	NA
TGTGCCAGCAGCTTTGGGGGGTCCAAAAACATTCAGTACTTC	CASSFGGSKNIQYF	NA	TRBV7-2	TRBJ2-4	few
TGTGCCAGCAGTGAGGGCTTAAATCAGCCCCAGCATTTT	CASSEGLNQPQHF	NA	TRBV6-1	TRBJ1-5	few
TGCAGTGCTAGAGAGGGACTAGGGGCCCCTGGGGCCAACGTCCTGACTTTC	CSAREGLGAPGANVLTF	TRBD2	TRBV20-1	TRBJ2-6	NA
TGTGCCAGCTCATCGACAGGGTCGGACGTCCTGACTTTC	CASSSTGSDVLTF	TRBD1	TRBV18	TRBJ2-6	NA
TGTGCCAGCAGCTTTGAGTTTAGCACAGATACGCAGTATTTT	CASSFEFSTDTQYF	NA	TRBV11-2	TRBJ2-3	few
TGCAGTGCTCCCCGGACAGGGGGTTTCTACGAGCAGTACTTC	CSAPRTGGFYEQYF	TRBD1	TRBV20-1	TRBJ2-7	NA
TGTGCCAGCAGTCCCCTGACAGGTCTTCGGAATTCACCCCTCCACTTT	CASSPLTGLRNSPLHF	NA	TRBV28	TRBJ1-6	few
TGTGCCAGCAGTGAAGCGTACAAGGGGGAGACCCAGTACTTC	CASSEAYKGETQYF	NA	TRBV2	TRBJ2-5	once